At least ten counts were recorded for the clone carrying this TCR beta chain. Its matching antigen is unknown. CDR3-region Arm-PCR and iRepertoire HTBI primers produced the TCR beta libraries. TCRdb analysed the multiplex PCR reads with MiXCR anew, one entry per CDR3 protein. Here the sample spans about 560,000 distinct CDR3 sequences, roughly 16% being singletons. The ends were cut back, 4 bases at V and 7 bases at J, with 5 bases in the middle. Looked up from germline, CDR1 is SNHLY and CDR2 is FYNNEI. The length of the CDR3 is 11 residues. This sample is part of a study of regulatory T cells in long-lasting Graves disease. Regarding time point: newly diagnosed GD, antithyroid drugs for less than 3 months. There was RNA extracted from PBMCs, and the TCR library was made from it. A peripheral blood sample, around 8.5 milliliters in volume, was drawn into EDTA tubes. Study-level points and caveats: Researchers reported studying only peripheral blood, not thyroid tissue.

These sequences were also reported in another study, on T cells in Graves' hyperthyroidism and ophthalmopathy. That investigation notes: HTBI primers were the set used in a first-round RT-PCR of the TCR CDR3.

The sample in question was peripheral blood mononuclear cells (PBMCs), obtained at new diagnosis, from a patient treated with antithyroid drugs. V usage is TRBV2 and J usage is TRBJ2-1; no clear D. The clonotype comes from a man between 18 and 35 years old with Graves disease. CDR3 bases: TGTGCCAGCAGTGTGTTTAATGAGCAGTTCTTC. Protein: CASSVFNEQFF.